A single sample is the source of the 17 T cell receptor beta chains below, sequenced in a study of T cells in Graves' hyperthyroidism and ophthalmopathy. RNA transcripts provided the source from which TCR beta CDR3 regions were amplified. RT-PCR in the first round (using the HTBI primer set) targeted the TCR CDR3. TCRdb reprocessed the multiplex PCR reads via MiXCR and lists one record per CDR3 protein. In the table there are about 350,000 distinct CDR3 sequences, approximately 17% of which are singletons. Sequencing was carried out using blood. These receptors all come from a woman aged 30 to 39 with Graves' hyperthyroidism that later progressed to Graves' ophthalmopathy.

The chain is built from TRBV7-9 and TRBJ2-1; the match to TRBD2 covers 9 bases. Germline V gives CDR1 SEHNR, CDR2 FQNEAQ (reference sequence). Trimming at V came to 5 bases and at J to 0 bases, leaving 14 bases not matched to a gene. The CDR3 has 19 residues. The CDR3: CASSPRTSDSLSSYNEQFF. For the CDR3, the DNA is TGTGCCAGCAGCCCGCGGACTAGCGATTCCTTGAGCTCCTACAATGAGCAGTTCTTC.

The chain links TRBV30 to TRBJ1-1, with a weak D call TRBD1 (5 bases). Germline-derived CDR1 and CDR2 are GTSNPN and SVGIG (reference sequence). The CDR3 runs to 11 residues. The CDR3 protein is CAGRRNTEAFF. CDR3 in DNA: TGTGCGGGGCGGAGGAACACTGAAGCTTTCTTT.

This clonotype was found many times. The gene calls are TRBV20-1 and TRBJ2-7; D remains ambiguous. The V gene's germline CDR1 is DFQATT and CDR2 SNEGSKA (reference sequence). This CDR3 has 12 amino acids. V gave up 3 bases and J gave up 0 bases, with 6 bases separating them. This CDR3 reads CSASQRSYEQYF. The CDR3 DNA follows: TGCAGTGCTAGCCAACGCTCCTACGAGCAGTACTTC.

This clonotype appeared many times. The V and J genes are TRBV27 and TRBJ2-1; 9 nucleotides align to TRBD2. From germline, CDR1 is MNHEY and CDR2 SMNVEV (reference sequence). The trim removed 5 bases at V and 4 bases at J, leaving 9 bases unmatched. The CDR3 extends over 16 amino acids. The CDR3 nucleotides read TGTGCCAGCAGTCCGGCTAGCGGGGACGGATACAATGAGCAGTTCTTC. The encoded protein is CASSPASGDGYNEQFF.

This chain joins TRBV5-1 and TRBJ2-7; TRBD2 agrees at 10 bases. The CDR3 is 15 residues long. In germline, CDR1 is SGHRS, CDR2 YFSETQ. J lost 6 bases, V lost 4 bases, and 10 bases had no gene match. The CDR3 reads CASSVGLAGVGEQYV. CDR3 sequence (DNA): TGCGCCAGCAGCGTAGGGCTAGCGGGAGTAGGCGAGCAGTACGTC.

CDR3 in DNA: TGTGCCAGCAGTTTAGCCATAAACACCGGGGAGCTGTTTTTT. Translated: CASSLAINTGELFF. The chain couples TRBV27 to TRBJ2-2; D is uncertain. CDR3 size: 14 residues. Trimming pared 2 bases from V and 2 bases from J, leaving 6 bases between. Germline-derived CDR1 and CDR2 are MNHEY and SMNVEV (reference sequence).

This clonotype has only a few counts. V is TRBV13 and J is TRBJ2-2, with D uncertain. The V and J ends lost 5 bases and 4 bases respectively, with 11 bases between them. Germline CDR1 reads PRHDT; CDR2 reads FYEKMQ (reference sequence). CDR3 length: 14 residues. Here the CDR3 DNA reads TGTGCCAGCAGCCTAGTGAGAGGCACCGGGGAGCTGTTTTTT. Translation: CASSLVRGTGELFF.

This clonotype was recorded a few times. This chain joins TRBV7-9 and TRBJ1-1; 7 bases fit TRBD1. J was trimmed by 5 bases and V by 5 bases; bases with no gene match: 11. The CDR3 loop spans 15 amino acids. Germline loops: CDR1 SEHNR, CDR2 FQNEAQ (reference sequence). The CDR3 nucleotides are TGTGCCAGCAGCGTGGAGACAGGGTACCGGACTGAAGCTTTCTTT. Translated: CASSVETGYRTEAFF.

Of note for this clonotype: This may come from a read error, since a much larger clone is one base off. The CDR3 is CSARTPETDSSGGIYEQYF. CDR3 bases: TGCAGTGCGCGAACCCCCGAGACAGACTCTAGCGGGGGGATTTACGAGCAGTACTTC. The chain employs TRBV20-1 and TRBJ2-7; 11 bases fit TRBD2. After removal of 6 bases from V and 4 bases from J, the junction contained 23 bases not matched to a gene. The CDR3 contains 19 residues. CDR1 DFQATT and CDR2 SNEGSKA come from the germline V gene (reference sequence).

Only a few counts were recorded for this clonotype. The CDR3 DNA reads as TGCAGTGCCAGCTCTGGAAACACCATATATTTT. The encoded protein is CSASSGNTIYF. V and J are TRBV20-1 and TRBJ1-3; D ambiguous. Germline V gene lookup returns CDR1 DFQATT and CDR2 SNEGSKA (reference sequence). V was cut by 6 bases and J by 0 bases, with 3 bases left in between. This CDR3 contains 11 residues.

This clonotype was recorded many times. J is TRBJ2-1 and V is TRBV6-1, with 12 bases fitting TRBD2. V dropped 6 bases and J dropped 9; count of bases not matched to a gene: 9. Germline V gives CDR1 MNHNS, CDR2 SASEGT. The CDR3 totals 15 residues. The CDR3 region has the DNA TGTGCCAGCAGCAGACTAGCGGGAGCTCGGGGTGAGCAGTTCTTC. Amino acids: CASSRLAGARGEQFF.

This clonotype was seen ten or more times. The J gene is TRBJ2-5, the V gene TRBV29-1; 7 bases fit TRBD1. With 6 bases clipped from V and 7 bases from J, the junction kept 14 bases outside the gene matches. The CDR3 is 14 residues long. Looked up from germline, CDR1 is SQVTM and CDR2 is ANQGSEA. The CDR3 loop reads CSVGPNTGDGTQYF. In DNA, the CDR3 is TGCAGCGTCGGTCCTAACACAGGGGATGGGACCCAGTACTTC.

The rearrangement uses TRBV29-1 and TRBJ2-5; D remains ambiguous. The germline V gene encodes CDR1 SQVTM and CDR2 ANQGSEA. V was pared by 1 base and J by 5 bases, with 8 bases between. This CDR3 is built from 12 residues. CDR3 region: CSVEVESETQYF. CDR3 DNA: TGCAGCGTTGAAGTGGAATCGGAGACCCAGTACTTC.

The chain is built from TRBV12-3 or TRBV12-4 and TRBJ2-1; TRBD2 aligns across 7 bases. The V gene end was trimmed by 8 bases and the J gene end by 10 bases; junction bases not matched to a gene: 11. The CDR3 is made up of 13 amino acids. The CDR3 loop reads CASWGGTTLEQFF. The CDR3 DNA reads TGTGCCAGCTGGGGAGGGACTACACTGGAGCAGTTCTTC.

The table lists this clonotype with many counts. The chain recombines TRBV27 with TRBJ2-7, with unresolved D. This CDR3 has 12 amino acids. Trimming left V 5 bases short and J 3 bases short, with 8 bases between. Germline lookup yields CDR1 MNHEY and CDR2 SMNVEV (reference sequence). The CDR3 region has the DNA TGTGCCAGCAGTCCGCTTCACTACGAGCAGTACTTC. It encodes CASSPLHYEQYF.

This clonotype showed up many times. The CDR3 is CASSKVVGPQHF. DNA for the CDR3: TGTGCCAGCAGCAAAGTGGTAGGGCCCCAGCATTTT. V usage is TRBV7-2 and J usage is TRBJ1-5; D not certain. The CDR3 sequence is 12 residues long. Trimming left V 5 bases short and J 9 bases short, with 11 bases between. Germline V gives CDR1 SGHTA, CDR2 FQGNSA.

This clonotype was recorded many times. The gene calls are TRBV15 and TRBJ1-1; 7 bases fit TRBD1. Trimming took 1 base from V and 5 from J; bases not matched to a gene: 1. Per the germline V gene, CDR1 is LNHNV and CDR2 is YYDKDF (reference sequence). CDR3 length: 13 amino acids. The CDR3 DNA is TGTGCCACCAGCAGAGTACAGGGGACTGAAGCTTTCTTT. It encodes CATSRVQGTEAFF.